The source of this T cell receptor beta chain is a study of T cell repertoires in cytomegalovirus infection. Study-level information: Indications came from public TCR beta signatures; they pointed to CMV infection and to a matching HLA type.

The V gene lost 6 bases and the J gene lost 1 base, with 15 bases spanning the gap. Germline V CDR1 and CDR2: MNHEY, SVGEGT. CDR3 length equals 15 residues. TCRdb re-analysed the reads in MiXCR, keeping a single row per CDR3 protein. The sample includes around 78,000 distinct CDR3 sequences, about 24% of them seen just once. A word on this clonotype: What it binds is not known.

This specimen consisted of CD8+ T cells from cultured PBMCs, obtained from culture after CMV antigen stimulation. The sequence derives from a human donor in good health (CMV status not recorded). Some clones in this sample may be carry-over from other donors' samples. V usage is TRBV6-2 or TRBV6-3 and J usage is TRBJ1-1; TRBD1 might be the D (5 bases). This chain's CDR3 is CASSAPGRPNTEAFF. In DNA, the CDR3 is TGTGCCAGCAGCGCCCCGGGACGCCCGAACACTGAAGCTTTCTTT.